This T cell receptor (beta chain) was retrieved from a study of tumor-infiltrating lymphocytes in oesophageal squamous cell carcinoma. CDR1 and CDR2 (germline): MDHEN, SYDVKM. The CDR3 extends over 12 amino acids. Trimming left V 10 bases short and J 8 bases short, with 14 bases between. MiXCR, run by TCRdb on the PCR reads, gives a single entry per CDR3 protein. The repertoire includes approximately 20,000 distinct CDR3 sequences, 39% of them detected once, and roughly a fifth sits in the top ten. This clonotype appeared many times. The receptor's source is a male donor with esophageal squamous cell carcinoma. The sample taken for sequencing was esophageal tumor tissue. The chain couples TRBV28 to TRBJ1-4; TRBD1 might be the D (5 bases). The CDR3 here is CATRQGFEKLFF. For the CDR3, the DNA is TGTGCCACCCGCCAGGGTTTCGAAAAACTGTTTTTT. Full variable domain (outside the CDR3, taken from reference TRBV28 and TRBJ1-4): DVKVTQSSRYLVKRTGEKVFLECVQDMDHENMFWYRQDPGLGLRLIYFSYDVKMKEKGDIPEGYSVSREKKERFSLILESASTNQTSMYLCATRQGFEKLFFGSGTQLSVL.